A single sample is the source of the 32 T cell receptor beta chains below, sequenced in a study of T-cell memory formation after mild COVID-19. TCRdb re-called the 5' RACE reads with MiXCR, one entry per CDR3 protein. The sample has about 290,000 distinct CDR3 sequences, about a sixth seen once. The source material was PBMCs or a T cell subset sorted from them (not recorded which). All receptors come from a man aged 18 to 30 who had mild COVID-19 (a few samples of this study predate the infection). Cell type and time point are not known.

Only a few counts were recorded for this clonotype. The genes are TRBV6-5 and TRBJ1-2; D is undetermined. The CDR3 is made up of 14 amino acids. V was pared by 3 bases and J by 6 bases, with 14 bases between. The V gene's germline CDR1 is MNHEY and CDR2 SVGAGI. The CDR3 spells CASSYLYPIDGYTF. The CDR3, as DNA: TGTGCCAGCAGTTATCTCTACCCAATAGATGGCTACACCTTC.

The chain is built from TRBV20-1 and TRBJ2-4, with D hard to call. Germline-derived CDR1 and CDR2 are DFQATT and SNEGSKA (reference sequence). The V end was cut by 5 bases, the J end by 6 bases, with 20 bases between. The CDR3 consists of 15 residues. This CDR3 is CSAPSPRDGPNIQYF. CDR3 in DNA: TGCAGTGCTCCCTCTCCCCGTGATGGGCCAAACATTCAGTACTTC.

The chain uses TRBV2 and TRBJ2-7; D is perhaps TRBD1 (6 bases). The CDR3 loop spans 12 amino acids. Germline V gene sequence: CDR1 SNHLY, CDR2 FYNNEI. V was pared by 6 bases and J by 2 bases, with 8 bases between. The CDR3: CASRGQTYEQYV. CDR3 nucleotides: TGTGCCAGCAGAGGACAGACCTACGAGCAGTACGTC.

This clonotype showed up just a few times. V and J are TRBV5-5 and TRBJ2-5, with no clear D. Germline-derived CDR1 and CDR2 are SGHKS and YYEKEE (reference sequence). V lost 3 bases and J 5 bases, leaving 8 bases between the germline ends. The CDR3 contains 12 residues. The CDR3, as DNA: TGTGCCAGCAGCTCGAAAAGGGAGACCCAGTACTTC. Amino acids: CASSSKRETQYF.

The CDR3 region has the DNA TGCGCCAGCAGCTCCGATTATGGCTTCGGCGGGGGGAAGTATTCACCCCTCCACTTT. Its protein is CASSSDYGFGGGKYSPLHF. The rearrangement links TRBV5-1 to TRBJ1-6; tentatively, D is TRBD1 (5 bases). The CDR3 sequence is 19 residues long. V was shortened by 3 bases and J by 8 bases, with 27 bases between the two germline ends. CDR1 is SGHRS, CDR2 YFSETQ, per germline.

This clonotype was observed a few times. V and J are TRBV30 and TRBJ1-3; no firm D call. Trimming cost V 3 bases and J 5 bases, with 8 bases left between them. Germline CDR1 and CDR2: GTSNPN and SVGIG (reference sequence). This CDR3 region has 12 residues. The CDR3 DNA sequence: TGTGCCTGGAGCAGAGGGAGAAACACCATATATTTT. It encodes CAWSRGRNTIYF.

In this sample, this clonotype turned up a few times. The chain joins TRBV7-9 to TRBJ2-2, with D perhaps TRBD1 (5 bases). Trimming removed 1 base at V and 7 bases at J, with 10 bases between. The CDR3 is made up of 14 amino acids. CDR1 and CDR2 (germline): SEHNR, FQNEAQ (reference sequence). CDR3 coding DNA: TGTGCCAGCAGCTTAGTCCAGGGTGGCGGGGAGCTGTTTTTT. It is translated as CASSLVQGGGELFF. Together with reference TRBV7-9 and TRBJ2-2, the CDR3 gives the full variable domain: DTGVSQNPRHKITKRGQNVTFRCDPISEHNRLYWYRQTLGQGPEFLTYFQNEAQLEKSRLLSDRFSAERPKGSFSTLEIQRTEQGDSAMYLCASSLVQGGGELFFGEGSRLTVL.

In this sample, this clonotype turned up many times. This chain joins TRBV12-3 or TRBV12-4 and TRBJ1-1; D is uncertain. The V end lost 3 bases, the J end lost 4 bases, and 6 bases lay between the germline ends. This CDR3 spans 12 amino acids. CDR3 sequence (DNA): TGTGCCAGCAGTTTGCGGGTCACTGAAGCTTTCTTT. It encodes CASSLRVTEAFF.

The V call is TRBV6-1, the J call TRBJ2-3; the D gene is possibly TRBD1 (6 bases). V shed 6 bases and J shed 1 base, with 8 bases lying between them. The germline CDR1 and CDR2 sequences are MNHNS and SASEGT. The CDR3 totals 13 residues. The CDR3 loop is CASRGQRTDTQYF. As DNA, the CDR3 is TGTGCCAGCAGAGGACAGCGCACAGATACGCAGTATTTT.

This clonotype has more than one count but fewer than ten. The V call is TRBV9, the J call TRBJ2-2, with unresolved D. Germline loops: CDR1 SGDLS, CDR2 YYNGEE. The CDR3 is 15 residues long. V dropped 0 bases and J dropped 4 bases, with 10 bases sitting between them. For the CDR3, the DNA is TGTGCCAGCAGCGTAGCTGGAGCAACCACCGGGGAGCTGTTTTTT. Protein: CASSVAGATTGELFF.

This clonotype occurred many times. This rearrangement joins TRBV7-2 to TRBJ2-3, with TRBD2 matching over 7 bases. The germline V gene has CDR1 SGHTA and CDR2 FQGNSA. The CDR3 covers 14 residues. The ends lost 0 bases at V and 6 bases at J; junction bases unmatched: 3. The CDR3 sequence is CASSLASGVDTQYF. The CDR3 DNA reads TGTGCCAGCAGCTTAGCCAGCGGGGTGGATACGCAGTATTTT.

The chain carries TRBV9 and TRBJ2-2; the match to TRBD1 covers 8 bases. Per germline, CDR1 SGDLS and CDR2 YYNGEE. After removal of 2 bases from V and 5 bases from J, the junction contained 8 bases not matched to a gene. The CDR3 length is 16 residues. The CDR3 loop reads CASSVSGTGGTGELFF. The CDR3 nucleotides read TGTGCCAGCAGCGTTTCGGGGACAGGAGGGACCGGGGAGCTGTTTTTT.

V is TRBV9 and J is TRBJ2-2; D tentatively fits TRBD1 or TRBD2 (5 bases each). V was pared by 3 bases and J by 2 bases, with 11 bases between. There are 15 residues in the CDR3. The germline V gene has CDR1 SGDLS and CDR2 YYNGEE. CDR3 region: CASSAGTGNTGELFF. The CDR3 DNA follows: TGTGCCAGCAGCGCTGGGACGGGTAACACCGGGGAGCTGTTTTTT. Variable domain in full (rest from reference TRBV9 and TRBJ2-2): DSGVTQTPKHLITATGQRVTLRCSPRSGDLSVYWYQQSLDQGLQFLIQYYNGEERAKGNILERFSAQQFPDLHSELNLSSLELGDSALYFCASSAGTGNTGELFFGEGSRLTVL.

This clonotype turned up a few times. The gene calls are TRBV20-1 and TRBJ2-3, with TRBD2 identical over 9 bases. The CDR3 totals 14 residues. Germline V gene lookup returns CDR1 DFQATT and CDR2 SNEGSKA (reference sequence). V was clipped by 6 bases and J by 0 bases; unmatched bases: 4. The CDR3 DNA is TGCAGTGCCGCTCTAGCGGGGAGCACAGATACGCAGTATTTT. It yields the protein CSAALAGSTDTQYF.

A few counts support this clonotype. The V gene is TRBV7-2, the J gene TRBJ2-3; a weak D match, TRBD2 (7 bases). Per germline, CDR1 SGHTA and CDR2 FQGNSA. V was shortened by 5 bases and J by 5 bases, with 17 bases between the two germline ends. This CDR3 contains 15 residues. Here the CDR3 reads CASSIRGAGEDTQYF. The CDR3 DNA sequence: TGTGCCAGCAGCATCCGGGGGGCAGGTGAAGATACGCAGTATTTT.

In its sample, this clonotype was seen many times. The chain joins TRBV6-5 to TRBJ2-3; the D is unclear. The length of the CDR3 is 15 residues. V was shortened by 4 bases and J by 6 bases, with 17 bases between the two germline ends. Germline CDR1 reads MNHEY; CDR2 reads SVGAGI. The CDR3 loop is CASSFRDRAGDTQYF. In DNA, the CDR3 is TGTGCCAGCAGTTTTCGAGACCGGGCCGGCGATACGCAGTATTTT.

This clonotype has just a few counts. The CDR3 nucleotides are TGTGCCAGCTCACCACAGGGAGAGAACACTGAAGCTTTCTTT. This sequence encodes CASSPQGENTEAFF. The rearrangement joins TRBV18 to TRBJ1-1; no firm D call. Germline CDR1 KGHSH, CDR2 LQKENI. The CDR3 is made up of 14 amino acids. Trimming took off 1 base at V and 1 base at J, with 7 bases between the two ends.

The sample holds a few counts of this clonotype. The chain links TRBV4-1 to TRBJ2-2; D not resolved. This CDR3 contains 18 residues. Germline V CDR1 and CDR2: MGHRA, YSYEKL. V shed 0 bases and J shed 2 bases, with 16 bases lying between them. The CDR3: CASSQEEQAVLNTGELFF. In DNA, the CDR3 is TGCGCCAGCAGCCAAGAGGAGCAGGCAGTCTTAAACACCGGGGAGCTGTTTTTT.

This clonotype has ten or more counts. This chain connects TRBV10-2 to TRBJ2-1, with D tentatively TRBD1 or TRBD2 (5 bases each). CDR3 length: 11 residues. Trimming stripped 6 bases from V and 8 bases from J, with 8 bases between. Per the germline V gene, CDR1 is WSHSY and CDR2 is SAAADI. The CDR3 sequence: CASRWDHEQFF. The CDR3 DNA sequence: TGCGCCAGCAGGTGGGACCATGAGCAGTTCTTC.

This clonotype has a handful of counts. V gene TRBV12-3 or TRBV12-4 combines with J gene TRBJ2-7; D is ambiguous. This CDR3 comprises 14 residues. V dropped 7 bases and J dropped 5 bases, with 18 bases sitting between them. The CDR3 DNA follows: TGTGCCAGCACCCCCAGCTCCACGGTAAACGAGCAGTACTTC. Its protein product is CASTPSSTVNEQYF.

The rearrangement uses TRBV7-6 and TRBJ2-3, with D possibly being TRBD2 (5 bases). The V and J ends lost 5 bases and 6 bases respectively, with 12 bases between them. Germline V gives CDR1 SGHVS, CDR2 FNYEAQ. The CDR3 runs to 13 residues. As DNA, the CDR3 is TGTGCCAGCAGCCCTTGGGAGTCGGATACGCAGTATTTT. Translated: CASSPWESDTQYF. Full variable domain (rest looked up from reference TRBV7-6 and TRBJ2-3): GAGVSQSPRYKVTKRGQDVALRCDPISGHVSLYWYRQALGQGPEFLTYFNYEAQQDKSGLPNDRFSAERPEGSISTLTIQRTEQRDSAMYRCASSPWESDTQYFGPGTRLTVL.

This clonotype showed up just a few times. This sequence joins TRBV20-1 and TRBJ1-4; D is possibly TRBD1 (6 bases). Germline V gene sequence: CDR1 DFQATT, CDR2 SNEGSKA (reference sequence). V lost 7 bases and J 8 bases, leaving 11 bases between the germline ends. The CDR3 is 11 residues long. The CDR3, as DNA: TGCAGTGTCAGGGGAGTCGAAAAACTGTTTTTT. As protein: CSVRGVEKLFF.

This clonotype was seen a few times. CDR3 bases: TGTGCCAGCAGTTACGTGCGGACAGGGGACGGCTACACCTTC. Protein sequence: CASSYVRTGDGYTF. The J gene is TRBJ1-2, the V gene TRBV6-5, with 9 bases that match TRBD1. V shed 2 bases, J shed 8 bases, and the junction held 6 bases outside the gene matches. The CDR3 has 14 amino acids. Germline V CDR1 and CDR2: MNHEY, SVGAGI.

This clonotype occurred a few times. The genes are TRBV19 and TRBJ1-5; 9 bases match TRBD1. Trimming removed 3 bases from V and 3 bases from J; junction bases left unmatched: 6. Germline-derived CDR1 and CDR2 are LNHDA and SQIVND (reference sequence). The CDR3 has 16 residues. CDR3 protein: CASSIWDRATNQPQHF. The CDR3, as DNA: TGTGCCAGTAGTATCTGGGACAGGGCCACCAATCAGCCCCAGCATTTT.

This clonotype came up a few times. The rearrangement joins TRBV12-3 or TRBV12-4 to TRBJ2-5; the D gene is possibly TRBD2 (5 bases). The ends were cut back, 3 bases at V and 0 bases at J, with 11 bases in the middle. This CDR3 has 15 residues. The CDR3 loop reads CASSFSPGDQETQYF. As DNA, the CDR3 is TGTGCCAGCAGTTTTTCCCCCGGGGACCAAGAGACCCAGTACTTC.

CDR3 in DNA: TGTGCCACCTCCATGGCAGTTTACAATGAGCAGTTCTTC. Amino acid sequence: CATSMAVYNEQFF. This sequence joins TRBV24-1 and TRBJ2-1; D call uncertain. V lost 9 bases and J lost 4, with 12 bases in between. CDR1 and CDR2 (germline): KGHDR, SFDVKD. The CDR3 contains 13 residues.

The J gene is TRBJ1-6, the V gene TRBV7-9, with D perhaps matching TRBD1 (5 bases). The CDR3 sequence is 13 residues long. The germline V gene encodes CDR1 SEHNR and CDR2 FQNEAQ (reference sequence). V lost 1 base and J 10 bases, leaving 8 bases between the germline ends. The DNA for the CDR3 is TGTGCCAGCAGCTTAGACGGGACCTCACCCCTCCACTTT. It codes for CASSLDGTSPLHF.

This clonotype has a handful of counts. This chain connects TRBV5-1 to TRBJ2-5; 9 bases map to TRBD1. CDR1 and CDR2 (germline): SGHRS, YFSETQ. J gave up 5 bases and V 2 bases, and 4 bases lay outside the gene matches. The CDR3 is made up of 14 amino acids. The CDR3 DNA is TGCGCCAGCAGCTTACAGGGGGCCAAGGAGACCCAGTACTTC. This translates into CASSLQGAKETQYF.

In its sample, this clonotype was seen many times. The chain recombines TRBV5-1 with TRBJ2-2; D uncertain. This CDR3 contains 15 residues. Trimming took off 1 base at V and 2 bases at J, with 9 bases between the two ends. Germline V gives CDR1 SGHRS, CDR2 YFSETQ. The CDR3 coding sequence is TGCGCCAGCAGCTTGAGAGGTCATAACACCGGGGAGCTGTTTTTT. Its protein product is CASSLRGHNTGELFF.

The gene calls are TRBV20-1 and TRBJ2-1, with 9 bases that match TRBD2. The ends lost 6 bases at V and 5 bases at J; junction bases unmatched: 5. CDR1 and CDR2 from the germline V gene are DFQATT and SNEGSKA (reference sequence). CDR3 length equals 13 residues. CDR3 in amino acids: CSAKLAGDNEQFF. The CDR3 coding sequence is TGCAGTGCCAAACTAGCGGGCGACAATGAGCAGTTCTTC.

The chain joins TRBV5-1 to TRBJ1-1, with D possibly being TRBD1 (6 bases). Germline loops: CDR1 SGHRS, CDR2 YFSETQ. The CDR3 is 14 residues long. V gave up 4 bases and J gave up 0 bases, with 10 bases separating them. The CDR3 is CASSPGQVNTEAFF. In DNA form, the CDR3 reads TGCGCCAGCAGCCCGGGACAAGTGAACACTGAAGCTTTCTTT.

This chain connects TRBV9 to TRBJ2-3; 14 bases are a match to TRBD2. V lost 0 bases to trimming and J lost 1 base; unmatched junction nucleotides: 1. The CDR3 loop spans 17 amino acids. CDR1 and CDR2 from the germline V gene are SGDLS and YYNGEE. In DNA, the CDR3 is TGTGCCAGCAGCGTAGAGGGACTAGCGGGGGGCACAGATACGCAGTATTTT. As protein: CASSVEGLAGGTDTQYF. Full variable domain (outside the CDR3, taken from reference TRBV9 and TRBJ2-3): DSGVTQTPKHLITATGQRVTLRCSPRSGDLSVYWYQQSLDQGLQFLIQYYNGEERAKGNILERFSAQQFPDLHSELNLSSLELGDSALYFCASSVEGLAGGTDTQYFGPGTRLTVL.